This T cell receptor (beta chain) was documented in a study of Graves' ophthalmopathy and Graves' hyperthyroidism (dated by TCRdb to 2017 to 2018). Broadly, across the study: Peripheral blood was collected at initial diagnosis, before any treatment. The study used TCR beta repertoire signatures to distinguish Graves' ophthalmopathy from Graves' hyperthyroidism and to predict progression to ophthalmopathy. In total, 135 blood samples were TCR-sequenced: 43 ophthalmopathy, approximately 75 hyperthyroidism and some 17 hyperthyroidism-to-ophthalmopathy patients. A discovery set of more than 90 patients (approximately 45 ophthalmopathy, 60 or so stable hyperthyroidism) was enrolled to explore V-J signatures distinguishing ophthalmopathy from hyperthyroidism. An independent validation cohort was composed of approximately 18 hyperthyroidism patients and over 15 patients who later progressed from hyperthyroidism to ophthalmopathy. In over 5 hyperthyroidism patients, the T-cell repertoire of thyroid tissue was compared with the T-cell repertoire of blood. Following sampling, methimazole starting at 30 mg daily was administered to hyperthyroidism patients, and high-dose intravenous methylprednisolone was administered to ophthalmopathy patients.

What the work shows at the level of the full study, not this receptor alone: Sample size was not statistically predetermined, and group allocation was not concealed from the investigators. In cross-validation, the 13-signature model distinguished ophthalmopathy from stable hyperthyroidism with nearly 90% sensitivity and over 81% specificity, while in the test set the corresponding values were approximately 79% and 70%. In validation, the model predicted ophthalmopathy progression with over 60% sensitivity and roughly 72% specificity; 12 predicted patients were CT-confirmed with GO in a median of around 6.5 months. Most expanded thyroid clonotypes with a frequency above 0.001 also appeared in blood, which suggests that blood repertoires may reflect the immune response in the thyroid.

For repertoire sequencing, the TCR beta CDR3 regions were amplified from RNA transcripts. The first round of RT-PCR was done with HTBI primers and the Qiagen OneStep RT-PCR kit, and was followed by a second round of multiplex PCR, then size selection and purification. Sequencing of the libraries was carried out on an Illumina HiSeq2000 in paired-end mode with 100 bp reads. The study's own analysis went as follows. SOAPnuke was used to process the reads, removing any read that contained adapters or uncalled bases, had a mean Phred below 15, or lacked an exact match to the constant primer or identifier. COPE v1.2.5 was used to merge high-quality paired reads. Each unique nucleotide sequence was defined as a clonotype, and clonotypes were aligned to IMGT TRB V, D and J references with MiTCR v1.1. The analysis was limited to V-J combinations with a frequency above 0.0001, which together covered 99% to 99.2% of repertoires. For each V-J combination, a TCR clonal expansion and chaos score was defined as the ratio of F50 clonal expansion to chaos observed in the TCRdist matrix. Welch's t-statistics and random forest were used to narrow the features down to approximately 13 V-J combinations, which were then fed into a naive Bayes classifier. The similarity between thyroid and blood repertoires was quantified using the Morisita-Horn index. The public sequencing data were trimmed at Q25 with fastp and processed into clonotypes with MiXCR by TCRdb, which kept only in-frame beta chains. Identical CDR3 protein sequences are pooled into one entry, listed with their most common genes and DNA. TCRdb's processing, not the authors', yielded these V and J calls. The sample table lists about 700,000 distinct CDR3 sequences, roughly 40% of them with a count of one. Less than 55% of the sample belongs to the ten largest clones.

Ophthalmopathy patients had moderately to severely active disease, Clinical Activity Score of at least 3, NOSPECS grade of at least 4, and disease duration under 3 months. Patients with other autoimmune diseases, uncontrolled infections, pregnancy or lactation were excluded from the study. Clinical symptoms, serum thyroxine, TRAb, thyroid ultrasound and orbital computed tomography formed the basis of the diagnosis. Using Ficoll-Paque density gradient centrifugation, PBMCs were isolated from 9.5 to 10 ml of fresh peripheral blood. Trizol reagent was used to extract the total RNA, and its quality was then checked on an Agilent 2100 Bioanalyzer. This clonotype has a count of ten or more. There is no known antigen for this receptor. Base qualities are not at hand, and no much larger clone is one base apart. V and J are truncated by 1 base and 10 bases respectively, leaving an intervening sequence of 13 bases. From the cysteine through the phenylalanine, the CDR3 covers 12 amino acids. Here the CDR3 DNA is all that survives: 36 bases in frame from base 1. The germline V gene (reference sequence) specifies DFQATT as CDR1 and SNEGSKA as CDR2.

The rearranged chain carries TRBV20-1 and TRBJ2-5, with the D gene call left open. Sequenced sample: peripheral blood. This clonotype originated in an adult man with Graves' ophthalmopathy. CDR3 region: CSARVPQRNQYF. The nucleotide sequence reads as follows: TGCAGTGCTAGAGTGCCCCAGAGGAACCAGTACTTC.